The 26 T cell receptor beta chains below come from one sample, sequenced in a study of blood T cells in healthy people across ages. With a J-beta primer mix and a sample-barcoded 5' primer, a second PCR ran about 7 to 12 cycles. TCRdb passed the 5' RACE reads through MiXCR, listing each CDR3 protein once. The sample has 1.5 million or so distinct CDR3 sequences; 42% are singletons. Sequenced: blood. The source of these receptors is a young woman in good health.

This clonotype came up a few times. This chain links TRBV7-2 with TRBJ2-7; D is unclear. Trimming left V 5 bases short and J 2 bases short, with 10 bases between. Germline lookup yields CDR1 SGHTA and CDR2 FQGNSA. The CDR3 has 13 residues. The CDR3: CASSTTRTYEQYF. The DNA of the CDR3 is TGTGCCAGCAGCACCACACGGACCTACGAGCAGTACTTC. Complete variable domain (other parts from reference TRBV7-2 and TRBJ2-7): GAGVSQSPSNKVTEKGKDVELRCDPISGHTALYWYRQSLGQGLEFLIYFQGNSAPDKSGLPSDRFSAERTGGSVSTLTIQRTQQEDSAVYLCASSTTRTYEQYFGPGTRLTVT.

For the CDR3, the DNA is TGTGCCAGCAGCTTCGGACTGTACACTGAAGCTTTCTTT. Translation: CASSFGLYTEAFF. The chain joins TRBV7-2 to TRBJ1-1; unclear D gene. The germline V gene encodes CDR1 SGHTA and CDR2 FQGNSA. V dropped 3 bases and J dropped 3 bases, with 8 bases sitting between them. The CDR3 is 13 residues long.

This chain joins TRBV7-6 and TRBJ2-3; 16 nucleotides match TRBD2. The CDR3 consists of 16 residues. Germline lookup yields CDR1 SGHVS and CDR2 FNYEAQ. The J segment lost 6 bases and the V segment lost 3 bases, leaving 3 bases of the junction unmatched. CDR3 residues: CASSFGTSGRADTQYF. The CDR3 DNA is TGTGCCAGCAGCTTCGGGACTAGCGGGAGGGCGGATACGCAGTATTTT.

V usage is TRBV4-3 and J usage is TRBJ1-2; D uncertain. Germline V gene data show CDR1 as LGHNA and CDR2 as YSLEER. The CDR3 is 15 amino acids. V was pared by 3 bases and J by 7 bases, with 18 bases between. The CDR3, as DNA: TGCGCCAGCAGCCAGCCTGCACAAGGGCTGGGTGGCTACACCTTC. Translating gives CASSQPAQGLGGYTF.

The V gene is TRBV18, the J gene TRBJ1-2; D is uncertain. V lost 1 base, J lost 5 bases, and 11 bases lay in between. The germline gives CDR1 KGHSH, CDR2 LQKENI. The CDR3 consists of 14 residues. The CDR3 DNA sequence: TGTGCCAGCTCACCACTGGAACGGGAGTATGGCTACACCTTC. Protein sequence: CASSPLEREYGYTF.

This clonotype is a singleton in its sample. This sequence joins TRBV20-1 and TRBJ2-5; D is unresolved. The germline V gene encodes CDR1 DFQATT and CDR2 SNEGSKA (reference sequence). The CDR3 runs 14 residues. V shed 5 bases and J shed 11 bases, with 24 bases lying between them. CDR3 DNA: TGCAGTGCTCTGGGAAAAAGCCTCTACAATGAGCAGTACTTC. Protein: CSALGKSLYNEQYF.

This clonotype was detected a few times. The chain combines TRBV20-1 with TRBJ1-2; D is perhaps TRBD1 (5 bases). This CDR3 has 15 residues. Germline CDR1 and CDR2: DFQATT and SNEGSKA (reference sequence). The V gene lost 2 bases and the J gene lost 5 bases, with 18 bases spanning the gap. The CDR3 loop is CSARPDRTEGYGYTF. In nucleotides, the CDR3 is TGCAGTGCTAGACCCGACAGAACAGAGGGTTATGGCTACACCTTC.

The chain recombines TRBV6-7 with TRBJ2-7; D not certain. TRBV6-7 belongs to the ORF category, with a function that is uncertain. The CDR3 runs to 14 residues. V was trimmed by 0 bases and J by 5 bases, leaving 11 bases between them. The CDR3 DNA sequence: TGTGCCAGCAGTTACTCGAGAGCTTCAGACGAGCAGTACTTC. This codes for CASSYSRASDEQYF.

This clonotype was found a few times. The rearrangement uses TRBV9 and TRBJ2-1, with D possibly called TRBD1 or TRBD2 (5 bases each). This CDR3 contains 15 residues. Deletions cut 0 bases from V and 5 bases from J, with 12 bases between. From germline, CDR1 is SGDLS and CDR2 YYNGEE. The CDR3 nucleotides are TGTGCCAGCAGCGTAGCCGGGACCACCAACAATGAGCAGTTCTTC. It is translated as CASSVAGTTNNEQFF.

V and J are TRBV20-1 and TRBJ2-1, with unresolved D. Trimming left V 4 bases short and J 10 bases short, with 11 bases between. The germline V gene has CDR1 DFQATT and CDR2 SNEGSKA (reference sequence). CDR3 length equals 11 residues. CDR3 in DNA: TGCAGTGCTACAAGCCGACGGGAGCAGTTCTTC. Protein product: CSATSRREQFF.

The chain recombines TRBV14 with TRBJ2-3, with a possible D match to TRBD1 (5 bases). Trimming left V 6 bases short and J 10 bases short, with 14 bases between. The CDR3 contains 12 residues. The germline V gene has CDR1 SGHDN and CDR2 FVKESK. The CDR3 DNA follows: TGTGCCAGCAGTTCCTCAGGGTGGGCGCAGTATTTT. Translation: CASSSSGWAQYF. Based on the CDR3 plus reference TRBV14 and TRBJ2-3, the full variable domain is EAGVTQFPSHSVIEKGQTVTLRCDPISGHDNLYWYRRVMGKEIKFLLHFVKESKQDESGMPNNRFLAERTGGTYSTLKVQPAELEDSGVYFCASSSSGWAQYFGPGTRLTVL.

This sequence joins TRBV5-1 and TRBJ2-5; 10 nucleotides align to TRBD1. This CDR3 region has 15 residues. CDR1 and CDR2 (germline): SGHRS, YFSETQ. V lost 0 bases and J lost 4; bases outside the gene matches: 3. The CDR3 DNA sequence: TGCGCCAGCAGCTTGGGGGACAGGGGATCAGAGACCCAGTACTTC. Encoded protein: CASSLGDRGSETQYF.

The sample holds a few counts of this clonotype. The J gene is TRBJ2-1, the V gene TRBV27, with TRBD2 identical over 9 bases. CDR3 length: 17 residues. The V segment lost 3 bases and the J segment 6 bases; nucleotides outside the gene matches: 12. Germline assignment: CDR1 MNHEY and CDR2 SMNVEV (reference sequence). The CDR3 spells CASSFLFSGRFSNEQFF. The DNA for the CDR3 is TGTGCCAGCAGTTTTCTATTTAGCGGGAGATTTTCCAATGAGCAGTTCTTC.

The chain recombines TRBV11-2 with TRBJ1-1, with D possibly being TRBD1 (5 bases). Germline-derived CDR1 and CDR2 are SGHAT and FQNNGV. The CDR3 sequence is 14 residues long. The ends were cut back, 1 base at V and 4 bases at J, with 10 bases in the middle. The CDR3 sequence is CASSLASTVTEAFF. Here the CDR3 DNA reads TGTGCCAGCAGCTTAGCCTCGACAGTCACTGAAGCTTTCTTT.

This clonotype appeared a few times. This chain connects TRBV15 to TRBJ1-5, with TRBD1 matching 7 bases. V dropped 2 bases and J dropped 3; count of bases not matched to a gene: 4. This CDR3 is 15 amino acids long. CDR1 is LNHNV, CDR2 YYDKDF, per germline (reference sequence). The CDR3 sequence is CATSRPTGVNQPQHF. The CDR3 DNA sequence: TGTGCCACCAGCAGACCCACAGGGGTCAATCAGCCCCAGCATTTT.

This clonotype was found a few times. J is TRBJ2-7 and V is TRBV27, with 9 positions matching TRBD2. The CDR3 loop spans 17 amino acids. The junction had 11 bases not matched to a gene; V was cut back by 3 bases and J by 2 bases. Looked up from germline, CDR1 is MNHEY and CDR2 is SMNVEV (reference sequence). The CDR3 DNA reads as TGTGCCAGCAGTTTCCAGGGTAGCGGGAGCGTCCCCTACGAGCAGTACTTC. It translates to CASSFQGSGSVPYEQYF.

The genes are TRBV6-2 or TRBV6-3 and TRBJ1-5; 10 nucleotides agree with TRBD1. Trimming took 6 bases from V and 4 from J; bases not matched to a gene: 21. Germline V lookup: CDR1 MNHEY, CDR2 SVGEGT. CDR3 length: 20 amino acids. CDR3 region: CASSLVGPGQGKGRNQPQHF. DNA for the CDR3: TGTGCCAGCAGCCTGGTGGGCCCGGGACAGGGGAAAGGACGGAATCAGCCCCAGCATTTT.

This chain connects TRBV2 to TRBJ1-5; D might be TRBD1 (6 bases). CDR3 size: 14 residues. V shed 6 bases and J shed 6 bases, with 15 bases lying between them. Germline V gene data show CDR1 as SNHLY and CDR2 as FYNNEI. CDR3: CASSWDTASQPQHF. The CDR3 DNA sequence: TGTGCCAGCAGCTGGGACACAGCAAGTCAGCCCCAGCATTTT.

The chain links TRBV28 to TRBJ2-1; 8 bases align to TRBD2. Germline trimming cut 10 bases from V and 3 bases from J; bases unmatched to any gene: 8. From germline, CDR1 is MDHEN and CDR2 SYDVKM. The CDR3 has 14 residues. CDR3 sequence: CATKTSESYNEQFF. The CDR3 region has the DNA TGTGCCACCAAGACTAGCGAAAGCTACAATGAGCAGTTCTTC.

This sequence joins TRBV12-3 or TRBV12-4 and TRBJ2-7; D is perhaps TRBD1 (5 bases). This CDR3 has 16 residues. V was trimmed by 7 bases and J by 1 base, leaving 20 bases between them. The CDR3 sequence is CASTPRAQGRSYEQYF. In DNA form, the CDR3 reads TGTGCCAGCACCCCTAGGGCCCAGGGAAGGTCCTACGAGCAGTACTTC.

This clonotype was counted ten times or more. The chain recombines TRBV3-1 with TRBJ1-6; tentatively, D is TRBD1 (5 bases). CDR3 length equals 14 residues. V was trimmed by 4 bases and J by 8 bases, leaving 12 bases between them. The germline V gene has CDR1 LGHDT and CDR2 YNNKEL (reference sequence). Here the CDR3 reads CASSRDGAYSPLHF. DNA of the CDR3: TGTGCCAGCAGCCGGGACGGAGCCTATTCACCCCTCCACTTT.

This clonotype was observed a few times. The rearrangement joins TRBV7-2 to TRBJ1-5, with D unresolved. The germline V gene has CDR1 SGHTA and CDR2 FQGNSA. This CDR3 is 14 amino acids long. Trimming removed 5 bases at V and 0 bases at J, with 8 bases between. The CDR3 DNA is TGTGCCAGCAGCCCAGAGTATAGCAATCAGCCCCAGCATTTT. Translated, it gives CASSPEYSNQPQHF.

This clonotype appeared a few times. The chain links TRBV10-3 to TRBJ2-3; D is uncertain. Trimming removed 1 base at V and 5 bases at J, with 4 bases between. The V gene's germline CDR1 is ENHRY and CDR2 SYGVKD. The CDR3 length is 12 residues. Here the CDR3 DNA reads TGTGCCATCAGTGAGTTCGGAGATACGCAGTATTTT. This encodes CAISEFGDTQYF.

Of note for this clonotype: A much larger clone is a single base away; this may be a read error. This chain uses TRBV7-2 with TRBJ1-2; D gene ambiguous. Germline assignment: CDR1 SGHTA and CDR2 FQGNSA. This CDR3 has 14 amino acids. The CDR3 spells CVSSLRPDDYGYTF. CDR3 coding DNA: TGTGTCAGCAGCTTGAGGCCAGACGACTATGGCTACACCTTC.

This clonotype was observed a handful of times. CDR3 sequence reads: CASSAQRDSTDTQYF. The CDR3 nucleotides are TGTGCCAGCAGCGCCCAACGGGACAGCACAGATACGCAGTATTTT. This chain uses TRBV9 with TRBJ2-3; D is perhaps TRBD1 or TRBD2 (5 bases each). This CDR3 is 15 amino acids long. The V gene's germline CDR1 is SGDLS and CDR2 YYNGEE. V was cut by 3 bases and J by 0 bases, with 11 bases left in between.

V and J are TRBV4-3 and TRBJ1-1; D is perhaps TRBD1 (5 bases). Germline V CDR1 and CDR2: LGHNA, YSLEER. The V end lost 4 bases, the J end lost 6 bases, and 12 bases lay between the germline ends. This CDR3 contains 13 residues. The CDR3 DNA follows: TGCGCCAGCAGCCCGGCCAGGGTCTCTGAAGCTTTCTTT. Amino acids: CASSPARVSEAFF.